Following are 17 T cell receptor beta chains from one sample sequenced in a study of blood T cells in healthy people across ages. It was with a sample-barcoded 5' primer and a J-beta primer mix that a second PCR of about 6 to 12 cycles was run. TCRdb re-derived calls from the 5' RACE reads in MiXCR, one entry per CDR3 protein. This table holds over 1,500,000 distinct CDR3 sequences, 40% to 55% found once. The sequenced sample consisted of blood. All receptors come from a woman aged 35 to 49 in good health.

This chain links TRBV29-1 with TRBJ2-7, with D possibly TRBD1 on 6 matching bases. This CDR3 spans 15 amino acids. CDR1 is SQVTM, CDR2 ANQGSEA, per germline. V dropped 8 bases and J dropped 6 bases, with 26 bases sitting between them. This CDR3 is CSILWNVDRRAEQYF. The CDR3 coding sequence is TGCAGCATCTTGTGGAACGTCGACAGGCGGGCCGAGCAGTACTTC.

The V call is TRBV14, the J call TRBJ2-7, with D perhaps matching TRBD1 (6 bases). V lost 0 bases and J lost 4, with 16 bases in between. Germline CDR1 is SGHDN and CDR2 is FVKESK. The CDR3 is 16 residues long. CDR3 in amino acids: CASSQDQIQGWYEQYF. The DNA of the CDR3 is TGTGCCAGCAGCCAAGATCAAATACAGGGTTGGTACGAGCAGTACTTC.

The sample holds one count of this clonotype. J is TRBJ2-7 and V is TRBV3-1, with D uncertain. In germline, CDR1 is LGHDT, CDR2 YNNKEL (reference sequence). V gave up 1 base and J gave up 3 bases, with 13 bases separating them. This CDR3 is 15 amino acids long. The chain's CDR3 is CASSQVPWGDYEQYF. CDR3 sequence (DNA): TGTGCCAGCAGCCAAGTACCTTGGGGTGACTACGAGCAGTACTTC.

Many counts were recorded for this clonotype. The rearrangement joins TRBV29-1 to TRBJ2-7, with D uncertain. This CDR3 region has 13 residues. Germline V gene lookup returns CDR1 SQVTM and CDR2 ANQGSEA. V was cut by 4 bases and J by 0 bases, with 10 bases left in between. Written as DNA, the CDR3 is TGCAGCGTTGGGTCCGGGTCCTCCTACGAGCAGTACTTC. Encoded protein: CSVGSGSSYEQYF.

CDR3 bases: TGCGCCGGTGGCAGGATTAATTCACCCCTCCACTTT. As protein: CAGGRINSPLHF. The chain has TRBV29-1 and TRBJ1-6, with D unresolved. This CDR3 comprises 12 residues. Germline V gene sequence: CDR1 SQVTM, CDR2 ANQGSEA.

This chain joins TRBV7-3 and TRBJ1-2; the match to TRBD1 covers 10 bases. There are 15 residues in the CDR3. The V and J ends lost 4 bases and 5 bases, in that order; junction bases with no gene match: 7. Germline CDR1 reads SGHTA; CDR2 reads FQGTGA. CDR3 protein: CASSSGGQGMYGYTF. The CDR3 DNA sequence: TGTGCCAGCAGCTCGGGGGGACAGGGGATGTATGGCTACACCTTC.

This clonotype was counted only a few times. The rearrangement joins TRBV20-1 to TRBJ2-2; D gene unclear. The CDR3 spans 11 residues. Germline loops: CDR1 DFQATT, CDR2 SNEGSKA (reference sequence). Trimming took off 5 bases at V and 6 bases at J, with 7 bases between the two ends. Here the CDR3 DNA reads TGCAGTGCTCTTCGCCCCGGGGAGCTGTTTTTT. Translating gives CSALRPGELFF.

V and J are TRBV4-2 and TRBJ2-3; no reliable D call. This CDR3 is built from 15 residues. Trimming shortened V by 0 bases and J by 1 base, and 8 bases separated the two germline ends. Germline CDR1 is LGHNA and CDR2 is YNFKEQ. CDR3 residues: CASSQEWSGTDTQYF. In DNA, the CDR3 is TGTGCCAGCAGCCAAGAGTGGTCGGGCACAGATACGCAGTATTTT.

V gene TRBV18 combines with J gene TRBJ1-1, with TRBD1 identical over 8 bases. After removal of 3 bases from V and 1 base from J, the junction contained 7 bases not matched to a gene. Germline CDR1 and CDR2: KGHSH and LQKENI. The CDR3 covers 16 residues. CDR3: CASSPGQDAGNTEAFF. CDR3 nucleotides: TGTGCCAGCTCACCGGGACAGGACGCTGGGAACACTGAAGCTTTCTTT.

This clonotype occurred a few times. This chain uses TRBV12-3 or TRBV12-4 with TRBJ2-7; D is possibly TRBD1 (7 bases). The CDR3 runs 15 residues. Trimming cost V 5 bases and J 0 bases, with 14 bases left between them. CDR3 bases: TGTGCCAGCAGTGCGGGACAGTTAAGCTCCTACGAGCAGTACTTC. Translating it yields CASSAGQLSSYEQYF.

This clonotype was seen more than once but under ten times. V and J are TRBV7-9 and TRBJ2-1; possibly TRBD1 or TRBD2 for D (5 bases each). The CDR3 is 19 amino acids. The germline gives CDR1 SEHNR, CDR2 FQNEAQ (reference sequence). Deletions cut 5 bases from V and 4 bases from J, with 27 bases between. The CDR3 sequence: CASSHRLPSFGVGYNEQFF. DNA of the CDR3: TGTGCCAGCAGCCACAGGCTCCCTTCTTTCGGGGTGGGGTACAATGAGCAGTTCTTC.

The chain carries TRBV6-2 or TRBV6-3 and TRBJ2-3; D gene ambiguous. V lost 6 bases to trimming and J lost 6 bases, with 19 bases between them. CDR3 length equals 15 residues. The germline gives CDR1 MNHEY, CDR2 SVGEGT. This chain's CDR3 is CASSIRAPGWDTQYF. CDR3 coding DNA: TGTGCCAGCAGCATCAGAGCCCCCGGGTGGGATACGCAGTATTTT.

This clonotype was picked up one time. V gene TRBV24-1 combines with J gene TRBJ2-6, with 9 bases fitting TRBD1. J gave up 0 bases and V 3 bases, and 5 bases lay outside the gene matches. The CDR3 loop spans 18 amino acids. CDR1 is KGHDR and CDR2 is SFDVKD in the germline V gene. In DNA, the CDR3 is TGTGCCACCAGTGATAGGGACAGGGCTCCCTCTGGGGCCAACGTCCTGACTTTC. The encoded protein is CATSDRDRAPSGANVLTF.

This clonotype was observed a few times. The chain links TRBV6-2 or TRBV6-3 to TRBJ2-7, with D perhaps matching TRBD1 or TRBD2 (5 bases each). V dropped 10 bases and J dropped 3 bases, with 19 bases sitting between them. CDR1 is MNHEY, CDR2 SVGEGT, per germline. The CDR3 runs to 14 residues. The CDR3 loop is CANTPGPAFYEQYF. For the CDR3, the DNA is TGTGCCAACACACCGGGACCAGCCTTCTACGAGCAGTACTTC.

This chain links TRBV2 with TRBJ2-3, with 8 bases that match TRBD2. Germline loops: CDR1 SNHLY, CDR2 FYNNEI. There are 17 residues in the CDR3. V dropped 7 bases and J dropped 3; count of bases not matched to a gene: 15. The CDR3 region has the DNA TGTGCCAGCACCGAAGGGGCGACTAGCGTCCTTACAGATACGCAGTATTTT. Translated, it gives CASTEGATSVLTDTQYF.

The sample holds a few counts of this clonotype. The CDR3 coding sequence is TGTGCCAGCAGCTTGTGGGGTGAAGCTTTCTTT. It specifies CASSLWGEAFF. The rearrangement links TRBV5-5 to TRBJ1-1; unclear D gene. Germline loops: CDR1 SGHKS, CDR2 YYEKEE (reference sequence). This CDR3 has 11 residues. V shed 1 base and J shed 7 bases, with 5 bases lying between them.

The V gene is TRBV6-5, the J gene TRBJ1-2; TRBD1 is a possible D gene (5 bases). V was clipped by 6 bases and J by 0 bases, with 17 bases between them. Germline CDR1 is MNHEY and CDR2 is SVGAGI. The CDR3 length is 16 residues. CDR3 protein: CASRAFRGLSNYGYTF. DNA of the CDR3: TGTGCCAGCAGGGCTTTCCGGGGGTTATCTAACTATGGCTACACCTTC.